A selection of T cell receptor beta chains follows, all from one sample in a study of cytomegalovirus exposure and HLA in healthy donors. Repertoires were generated with immunoSEQ multiplex PCR, while TCRdb's copy carries only in-frame clones and drops some. The sample carries a few hundred thousand clones, around four fifths recorded once. The specimen sequenced was PBMCs. The receptor set was obtained from a woman between 40 and 50 years old in good health and CMV-seropositive. Both conserved end residues are part of each CDR3. The D gene is left open where the match is weak. Rows may omit the clone size; those that give it use once, few, many or a size class.

CDR3,DNA,D,size,J,V
CASSLGFGGQGRTEAFF,TGTGCCAGCAGCTTGGGCTTTGGGGGACAGGGGAGGACTGAAGCTTTCTTT,TRBD1,NA,TRBJ1-1,TRBV5-5
CASRTRGGVTEAFF,TGTGCCAGCAGAACAAGGGGGGGAGTCACTGAAGCTTTCTTT,NA,NA,TRBJ1-1,TRBV5-6
CASSPDRPSSGANVLTF,TGTGCCAGCAGCCCAGACAGACCGAGCTCTGGGGCCAACGTCCTGACTTTC,NA,NA,TRBJ2-6,TRBV7-8
CASSPPGLRYSYEQYF,TGTGCCAGCAGCCCTCCGGGACTACGATACTCCTACGAGCAGTACTTC,TRBD2,NA,TRBJ2-7,TRBV7-9
CASSTSGVTEAFF,TGTGCCAGCAGTACCTCGGGAGTCACTGAAGCTTTCTTT,NA,NA,TRBJ1-1,TRBV6-5
CSAGEGAEAFF,TGCAGTGCAGGGGAAGGCGCTGAAGCTTTCTTT,NA,few,TRBJ1-1,TRBV20-1
CATDQGAGNTIYF,TGTGCCACCGACCAGGGGGCTGGAAACACCATATATTTT,TRBD1,NA,TRBJ1-3,TRBV18
CAISEAGAGNTIYF,TGTGCCATCAGTGAAGCAGGGGCTGGAAACACCATATATTTT,NA,NA,TRBJ1-3,TRBV10-3
CASSTARMNTEAFF,TGTGCCAGTAGTACTGCTAGAATGAACACTGAAGCTTTCTTT,NA,NA,TRBJ1-1,TRBV19
CALTGFTGELFF,TGTGCCCTTACAGGGTTCACCGGGGAGCTGTTTTTT,NA,once,TRBJ2-2,TRBV2
CSVLGSGTSPSGANVLTF,TGCAGCGTGCTCGGTTCCGGGACTTCCCCCTCTGGGGCCAACGTCCTGACTTTC,NA,NA,TRBJ2-6,TRBV29-1
CSVETGLAGGAEETQYF,TGCAGCGTTGAGACGGGACTAGCGGGAGGGGCCGAAGAGACCCAGTACTTC,TRBD2,NA,TRBJ2-5,TRBV29-1
CASSPPNRGGTEAFF,TGTGCCAGCAGCCCCCCAAACAGGGGTGGCACTGAAGCTTTCTTT,TRBD1,NA,TRBJ1-1,TRBV28
CASSIVPETEAFF,TGTGCCAGTAGTATAGTACCCGAGACTGAAGCTTTCTTT,NA,NA,TRBJ1-1,TRBV19
CASSQGLGGEVETQYF,TGCGCCAGCAGCCAAGGGTTAGGGGGAGAGGTTGAGACCCAGTACTTC,NA,NA,TRBJ2-5,TRBV4-3
CASSLGWGDNTEAFF,TGTGCCAGCAGCTTAGGGTGGGGGGATAACACTGAAGCTTTCTTT,NA,few,TRBJ1-1,TRBV11-3
CASSPATQGVNTEAFF,TGTGCCAGCAGCCCCGCTACACAGGGGGTGAACACTGAAGCTTTCTTT,TRBD1,NA,TRBJ1-1,TRBV13
CASSYGTGYTDTQYF,TGTGCCAGCAGTTACGGGACAGGCTACACAGATACGCAGTATTTT,TRBD1,NA,TRBJ2-3,TRBV6-5
CASSFPGGRDEQYF,TGTGCCAGCAGTTTTCCGGGGGGCCGGGACGAGCAGTACTTC,NA,NA,TRBJ2-7,TRBV6-6
CASSLAGGSSGANVLTF,TGTGCCAGCAGCTTAGCGGGGGGAAGCTCTGGGGCCAACGTCCTGACTTTC,TRBD2,once,TRBJ2-6,TRBV13
CASSVQRALGNSPLHF,TGTGCCAGCAGCGTACAGAGAGCTCTCGGTAATTCACCCCTCCACTTT,NA,NA,TRBJ1-6,TRBV7-2
CASTRGGTGRGETQYF,TGTGCCAGCACCCGCGGGGGGACAGGGCGCGGGGAGACCCAGTACTTC,NA,NA,TRBJ2-5,TRBV28
CASSPTGKLKAFF,TGTGCCAGCAGTCCCACGGGGAAGCTGAAAGCTTTCTTT,NA,NA,TRBJ1-1,TRBV6-5
CASSALGAGQVNQPQHF,TGTGCCAGCAGTGCCTTGGGGGCAGGGCAGGTCAATCAGCCCCAGCATTTT,NA,NA,TRBJ1-5,TRBV6-1
CASSPQGTRMNTEAFF,TGTGCCAGCAGTCCCCAGGGGACCCGAATGAACACTGAAGCTTTCTTT,NA,few,TRBJ1-1,TRBV27
CASRGGAGGIYEQYF,TGTGCCAGTCGTGGTGGGGCAGGGGGTATCTACGAGCAGTACTTC,TRBD1,NA,TRBJ2-7,TRBV27
CASSIDPGQMSNQPQHF,TGTGCCAGTAGTATTGATCCGGGACAGATGAGCAATCAGCCCCAGCATTTT,TRBD1,NA,TRBJ1-5,TRBV19
CASSPTGAEYGYTF,TGTGCCAGTAGTCCGACAGGGGCTGAATATGGCTACACCTTC,TRBD1,once,TRBJ1-2,TRBV19
CASSGSWGGNYGYTF,TGTGCCAGCAGTGGCTCGTGGGGGGGTAACTATGGCTACACCTTC,NA,NA,TRBJ1-2,TRBV25-1
CAWSVRSPAGVPRQYF,TGTGCCTGGAGTGTAAGGAGCCCAGCGGGAGTCCCCAGGCAGTACTTC,TRBD2,NA,TRBJ2-7,TRBV30
CAISSDRGYGYTF,TGTGCCATCAGTTCCGACAGGGGGTATGGCTACACCTTC,TRBD1,NA,TRBJ1-2,TRBV10-3
CSAGTEGLAGGLNTQYF,TGCAGCGCCGGGACAGAGGGACTAGCGGGAGGTCTGAATACGCAGTATTTT,TRBD2,NA,TRBJ2-3,TRBV29-1
CASSEGGLAGIQETQYF,TGTGCCAGCAGCGAGGGGGGACTAGCGGGTATCCAAGAGACCCAGTACTTC,TRBD2,NA,TRBJ2-5,TRBV9
CASRSGTSNEQFF,TGTGCCAGCAGATCCGGGACATCCAATGAGCAGTTCTTC,NA,NA,TRBJ2-1,TRBV2
CASSLRVATSGDNEQFF,TGTGCCAGCAGCTTAAGAGTGGCGACTAGCGGAGACAATGAGCAGTTCTTC,TRBD2,few,TRBJ2-1,TRBV7-3
CASSEGGTGGFEQYF,TGTGCCAGCAGTGAAGGGGGGACAGGGGGTTTCGAGCAGTACTTC,TRBD1,NA,TRBJ2-7,TRBV6-1
CASSQMSPLATTGELFF,TGCGCCAGCAGCCAAATGTCCCCACTAGCTACGACCGGGGAGCTGTTTTTT,NA,NA,TRBJ2-2,TRBV4-3
CSVEFRTGNTIYF,TGCAGTGTTGAATTCCGTACTGGAAACACCATATATTTT,NA,NA,TRBJ1-3,TRBV29-1
CASSRGGYGYTF,TGTGCCAGCAGCAGGGGAGGGTATGGCTACACCTTC,NA,NA,TRBJ1-2,TRBV7-2
CASRGSGRVDTGELFF,TGCGCCAGCAGGGGTAGCGGGAGGGTCGACACCGGGGAGCTGTTTTTT,TRBD2,NA,TRBJ2-2,TRBV10-1
CASSPSGSGANVLTF,TGTGCCAGCAGCCCTAGCGGCTCTGGGGCCAACGTCCTGACTTTC,TRBD2,NA,TRBJ2-6,TRBV4-2
CASSFAGGPDNEQFF,TGTGCCAGCAGCTTTGCGGGAGGGCCGGACAATGAGCAGTTCTTC,TRBD2,once,TRBJ2-1,TRBV7-9
CASSWGGQANQPQHF,TGTGCCAGCTCCTGGGGGGGGCAAGCCAATCAGCCCCAGCATTTT,NA,NA,TRBJ1-5,TRBV18
CAWSGGSGYTF,TGTGCCTGGAGCGGCGGGAGTGGCTACACCTTC,NA,once,TRBJ1-2,TRBV30
CASSLASQAYEQYF,TGTGCCAGCAGCTTAGCGTCACAGGCCTACGAGCAGTACTTC,NA,NA,TRBJ2-7,TRBV7-2
CASSTPTGSYEQYF,TGTGCCAGCAGCACCCCGACAGGGTCCTACGAGCAGTACTTC,TRBD1,once,TRBJ2-7,TRBV5-4
CASSYQADRAGEKLFF,TGTGCCAGCAGTTACCAAGCGGACAGGGCGGGAGAAAAACTGTTTTTT,TRBD1,NA,TRBJ1-4,TRBV6-5
CSEGRGTDTQYF,TGCAGCGAGGGCAGGGGCACAGATACGCAGTATTTT,NA,NA,TRBJ2-3,TRBV29-1
CASSLRTPTEAFF,TGTGCCAGCAGCCTTCGGACACCTACTGAAGCTTTCTTT,NA,NA,TRBJ1-1,TRBV14
CASSRPLADLSFEQFF,TGTGCCAGCAGCCGCCCGCTAGCGGATCTTTCCTTTGAGCAGTTCTTC,TRBD2,once,TRBJ2-1,TRBV11-3
CASSYLGTSGTYEQYF,TGTGCCAGCAGTTACTTAGGGACTAGCGGGACATACGAGCAGTACTTC,TRBD2,NA,TRBJ2-7,TRBV6-6
CASSRQPLAGYSEQFF,TGTGCCAGCAGTCGTCAGCCCCTAGCGGGGTACAGTGAGCAGTTCTTC,TRBD2,NA,TRBJ2-1,TRBV6-4
CASSPIAQGTQYF,TGTGCCAGCTCACCAATCGCTCAGGGGACCCAGTACTTC,NA,NA,TRBJ2-5,TRBV18
CATSRGGSYNEQFF,TGTGCCACAAGCCGCGGGGGCTCCTACAATGAGCAGTTCTTC,TRBD2,NA,TRBJ2-1,TRBV10-3
CASSPFDSLDLETQYF,TGTGCCAGCAGTCCCTTTGATAGCCTCGACCTTGAGACCCAGTACTTC,NA,NA,TRBJ2-5,TRBV27